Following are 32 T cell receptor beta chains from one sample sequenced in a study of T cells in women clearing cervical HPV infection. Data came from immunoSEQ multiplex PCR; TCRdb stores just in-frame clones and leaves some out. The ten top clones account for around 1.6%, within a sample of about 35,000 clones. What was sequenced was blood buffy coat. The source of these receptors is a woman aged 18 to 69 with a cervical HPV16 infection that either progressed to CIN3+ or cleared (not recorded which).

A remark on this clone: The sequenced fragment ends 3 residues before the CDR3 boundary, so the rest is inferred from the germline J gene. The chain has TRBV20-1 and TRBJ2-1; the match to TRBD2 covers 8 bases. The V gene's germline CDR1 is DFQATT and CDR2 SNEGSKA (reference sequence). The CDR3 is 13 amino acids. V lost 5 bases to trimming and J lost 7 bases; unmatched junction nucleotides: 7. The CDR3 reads CSARLAHRNEQFF. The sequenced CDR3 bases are TGCAGTGCTCGACTAGCGCATAGGAATGAG.

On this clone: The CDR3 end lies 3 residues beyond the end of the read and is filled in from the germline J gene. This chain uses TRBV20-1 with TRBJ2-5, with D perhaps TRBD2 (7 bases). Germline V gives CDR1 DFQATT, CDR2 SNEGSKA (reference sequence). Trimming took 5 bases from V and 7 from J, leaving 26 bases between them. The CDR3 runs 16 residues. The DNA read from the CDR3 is TGCAGTGCTGGATCGGTGGGGGGGCAAGTGAGGGGGACC. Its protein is CSAGSVGGQVRGT. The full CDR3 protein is CSAGSVGGQVRGTQYF.

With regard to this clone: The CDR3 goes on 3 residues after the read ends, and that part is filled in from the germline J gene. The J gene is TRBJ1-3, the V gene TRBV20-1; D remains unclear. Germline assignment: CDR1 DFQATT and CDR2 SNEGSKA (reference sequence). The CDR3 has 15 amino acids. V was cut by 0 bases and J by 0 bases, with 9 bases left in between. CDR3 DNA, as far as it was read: TGCAGTGCTAGAGATAACAGCTTCTCTGGAAACACC. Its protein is CSARDNSFSGNT. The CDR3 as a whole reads CSARDNSFSGNTIYF.

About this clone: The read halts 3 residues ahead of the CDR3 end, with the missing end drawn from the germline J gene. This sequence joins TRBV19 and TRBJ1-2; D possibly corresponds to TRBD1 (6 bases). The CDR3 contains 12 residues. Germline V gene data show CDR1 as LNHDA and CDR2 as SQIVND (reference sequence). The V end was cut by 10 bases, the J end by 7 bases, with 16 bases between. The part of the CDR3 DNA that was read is TGTGCCATCAGGGGCGCCTCCGGTGGC. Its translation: CAIRGASGG. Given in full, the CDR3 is CAIRGASGGYTF. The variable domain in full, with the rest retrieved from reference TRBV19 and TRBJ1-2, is DGGITQSPKYLFRKEGQNVTLSCEQNLNHDAMYWYRQDPGQGLRLIYYSQIVNDFQKGDIAEGYSVSREKKESFPLTVTSAQKNPTAFYLCAIRGASGGYTFGSGTRLTVV.

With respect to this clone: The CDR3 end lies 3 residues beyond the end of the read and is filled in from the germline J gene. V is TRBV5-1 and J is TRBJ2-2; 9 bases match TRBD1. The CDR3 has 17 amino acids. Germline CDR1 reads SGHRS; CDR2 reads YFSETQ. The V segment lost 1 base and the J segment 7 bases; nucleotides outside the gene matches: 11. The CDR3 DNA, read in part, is TGCGCCAGCAGCTTGCTGACCCGACAGGGGGAAGGCGGGGAG. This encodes CASSLLTRQGEGGE. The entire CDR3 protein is CASSLLTRQGEGGELFF. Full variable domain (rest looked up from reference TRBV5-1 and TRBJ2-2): KAGVTQTPRYLIKTRGQQVTLSCSPISGHRSVSWYQQTPGQGLQFLFEYFSETQRNKGNFPGRFSGRQFSNSRSEMNVSTLELGDSALYLCASSLLTRQGEGGELFFGEGSRLTVL.

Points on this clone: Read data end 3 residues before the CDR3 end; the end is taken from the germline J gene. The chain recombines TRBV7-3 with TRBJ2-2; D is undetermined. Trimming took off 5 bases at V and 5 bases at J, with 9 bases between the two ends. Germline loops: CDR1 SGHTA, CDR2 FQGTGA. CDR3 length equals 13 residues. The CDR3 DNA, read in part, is TGTGCCAGCAGCCGAACCGGGACCGGGGAG. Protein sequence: CASSRTGTGE. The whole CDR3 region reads CASSRTGTGELFF.

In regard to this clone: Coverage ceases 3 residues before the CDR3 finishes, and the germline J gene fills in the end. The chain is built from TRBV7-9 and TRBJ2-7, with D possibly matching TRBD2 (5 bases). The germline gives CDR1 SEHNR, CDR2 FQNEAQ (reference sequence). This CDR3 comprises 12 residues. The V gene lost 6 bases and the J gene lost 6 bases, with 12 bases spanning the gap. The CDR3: CASRELDTEQYF. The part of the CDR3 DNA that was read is TGTGCCAGCAGAGAACTAGACACCGAG.

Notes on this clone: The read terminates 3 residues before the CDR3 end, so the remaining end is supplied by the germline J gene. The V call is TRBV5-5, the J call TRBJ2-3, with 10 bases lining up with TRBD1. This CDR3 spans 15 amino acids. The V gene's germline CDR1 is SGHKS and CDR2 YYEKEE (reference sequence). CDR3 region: CASSPGTGDHQPQYF. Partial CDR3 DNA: TGTGCCAGCAGCCCCGGGACAGGGGACCATCAGCCG.

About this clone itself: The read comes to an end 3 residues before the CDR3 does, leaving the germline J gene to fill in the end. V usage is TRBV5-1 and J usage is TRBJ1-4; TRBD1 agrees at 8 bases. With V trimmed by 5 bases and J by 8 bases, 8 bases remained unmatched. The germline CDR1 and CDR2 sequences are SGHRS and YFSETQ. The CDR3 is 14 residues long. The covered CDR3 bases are TGCGCCAGCAGTCAAGGACAGGGCGGGGAAAAA. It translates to CASSQGQGGEK. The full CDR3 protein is CASSQGQGGEKLFF.

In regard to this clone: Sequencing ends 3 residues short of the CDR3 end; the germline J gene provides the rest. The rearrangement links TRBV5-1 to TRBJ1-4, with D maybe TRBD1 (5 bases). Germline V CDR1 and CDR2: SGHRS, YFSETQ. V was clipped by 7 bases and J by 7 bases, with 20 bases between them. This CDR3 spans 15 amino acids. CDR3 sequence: CASSLTGQGGEKLFF. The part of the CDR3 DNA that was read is TGCGCCAGCTCACTCACTGGGCAGGGAGGTGAAAAA.

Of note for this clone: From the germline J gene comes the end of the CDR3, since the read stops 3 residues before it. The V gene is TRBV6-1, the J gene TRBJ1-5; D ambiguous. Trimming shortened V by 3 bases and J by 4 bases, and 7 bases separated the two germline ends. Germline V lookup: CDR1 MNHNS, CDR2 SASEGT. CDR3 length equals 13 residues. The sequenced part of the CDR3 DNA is TGTGCCAGCAGTGATCAATTGAATCAGCCC. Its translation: CASSDQLNQP. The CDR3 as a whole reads CASSDQLNQPQHF.

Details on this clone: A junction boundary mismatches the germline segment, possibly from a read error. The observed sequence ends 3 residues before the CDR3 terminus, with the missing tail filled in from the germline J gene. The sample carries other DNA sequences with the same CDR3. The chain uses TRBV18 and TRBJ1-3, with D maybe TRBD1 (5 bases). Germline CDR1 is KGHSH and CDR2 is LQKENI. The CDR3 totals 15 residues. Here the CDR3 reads CASSPRDVGGNTIYF. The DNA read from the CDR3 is TGTGCCAGCTCACCACGCGACGTTGGGGGGAACACA.

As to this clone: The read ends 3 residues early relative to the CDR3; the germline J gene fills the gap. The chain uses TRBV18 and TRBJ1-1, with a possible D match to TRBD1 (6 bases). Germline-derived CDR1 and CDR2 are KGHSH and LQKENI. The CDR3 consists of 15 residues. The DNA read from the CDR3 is TGTGCCAGCTCGGAGAAACAGGGTACGAGCAGTAGA. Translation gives CASSEKQGTSSR. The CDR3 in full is CASSEKQGTSSRAFF. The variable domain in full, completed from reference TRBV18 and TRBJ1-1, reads NAGVMQNPRHLVRRRGQEARLRCSPMKGHSHVYWYRQLPEEGLKFMVYLQKENIIDESGMPKERFSAEFPKEGPSILRIQQVVRGDSAAYFCASSEKQGTSSRAFFGQGTRLTVV.

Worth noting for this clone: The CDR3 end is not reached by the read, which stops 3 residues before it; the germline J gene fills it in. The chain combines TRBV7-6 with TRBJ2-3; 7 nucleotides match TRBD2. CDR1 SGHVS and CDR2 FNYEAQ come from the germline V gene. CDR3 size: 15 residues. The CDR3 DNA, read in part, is TGTGCCAGCAGCTTAGGGGACTACGGTGGGGAGACG. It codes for CASSLGDYGGET. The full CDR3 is CASSLGDYGGETQYF.

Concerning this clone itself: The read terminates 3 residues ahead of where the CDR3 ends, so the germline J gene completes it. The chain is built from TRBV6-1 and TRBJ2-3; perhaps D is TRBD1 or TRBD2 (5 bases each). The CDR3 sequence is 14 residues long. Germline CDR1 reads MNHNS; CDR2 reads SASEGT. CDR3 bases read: TGTGCCAGCAGTGGAGGGGCAGGGAAAGAGACG. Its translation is CASSGGAGKET. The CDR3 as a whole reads CASSGGAGKETQYF.

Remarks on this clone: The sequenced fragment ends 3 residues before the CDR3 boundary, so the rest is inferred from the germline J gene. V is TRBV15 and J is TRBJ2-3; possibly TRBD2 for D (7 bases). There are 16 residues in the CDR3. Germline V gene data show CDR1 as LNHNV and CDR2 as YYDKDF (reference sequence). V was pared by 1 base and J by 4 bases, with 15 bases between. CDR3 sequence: CATSRVVGGGSDTQYF. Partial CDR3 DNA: TGTGCCACCAGCAGAGTTGTAGGGGGGGGCTCAGATACG.

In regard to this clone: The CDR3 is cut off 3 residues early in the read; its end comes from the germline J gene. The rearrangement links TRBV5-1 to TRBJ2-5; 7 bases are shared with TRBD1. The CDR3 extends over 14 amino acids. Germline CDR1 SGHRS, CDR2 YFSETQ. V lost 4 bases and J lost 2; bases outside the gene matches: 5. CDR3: CASSVQGLQETQYF. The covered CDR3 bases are TGCGCCAGCAGCGTACAGGGGCTTCAAGAGACC.

The sequenced CDR3 bases are TGTGCCAGCTCCCCAGAGGGGGATAACTATGGC. Protein sequence: CASSPEGDNYG. The full CDR3 sequence reads CASSPEGDNYGYTF. The chain couples TRBV18 to TRBJ1-2; a possible D gene is TRBD1 (6 bases). The CDR3 end falls 3 residues outside the read, so it is completed with the germline J gene. The CDR3 has 14 residues. CDR1 is KGHSH and CDR2 is LQKENI in the germline V gene. V was cut by 6 bases and J by 1 base, with 12 bases left in between.

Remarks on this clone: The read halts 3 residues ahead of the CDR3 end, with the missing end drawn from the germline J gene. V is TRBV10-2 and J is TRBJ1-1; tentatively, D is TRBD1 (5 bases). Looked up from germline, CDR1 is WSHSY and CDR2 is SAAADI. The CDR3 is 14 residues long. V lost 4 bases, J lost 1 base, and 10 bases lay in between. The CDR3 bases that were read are TGCGCCAGCAGTGTGCAGGGTGGGAACACTGAA. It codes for CASSVQGGNTE. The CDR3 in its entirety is CASSVQGGNTEAFF.

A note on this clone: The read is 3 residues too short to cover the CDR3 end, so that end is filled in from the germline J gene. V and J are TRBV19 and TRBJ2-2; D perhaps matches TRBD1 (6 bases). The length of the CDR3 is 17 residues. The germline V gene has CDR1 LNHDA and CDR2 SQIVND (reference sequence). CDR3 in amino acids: CASSNRDTPVPYEKLFF. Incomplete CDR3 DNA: TGTGCCAGTAGTAACCGGGACACCCCAGTCCCTTATGAAAAG.

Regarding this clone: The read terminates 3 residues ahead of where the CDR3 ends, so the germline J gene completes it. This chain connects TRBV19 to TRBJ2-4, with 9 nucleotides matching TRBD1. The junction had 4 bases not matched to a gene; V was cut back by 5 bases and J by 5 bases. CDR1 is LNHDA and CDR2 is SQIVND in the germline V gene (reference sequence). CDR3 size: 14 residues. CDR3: CASSSRTGENIQYF. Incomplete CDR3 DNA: TGTGCCAGTAGTTCCCGGACAGGGGAAAACATT.

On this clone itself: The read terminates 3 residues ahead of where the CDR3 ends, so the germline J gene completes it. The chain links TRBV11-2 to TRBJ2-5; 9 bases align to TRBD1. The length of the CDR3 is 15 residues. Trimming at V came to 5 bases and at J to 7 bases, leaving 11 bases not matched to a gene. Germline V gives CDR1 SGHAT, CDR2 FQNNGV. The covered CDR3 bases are TGTGCCAGCAGCCTAGGGACAGGGAGTACAGGGACC. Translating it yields CASSLGTGSTGT. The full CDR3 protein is CASSLGTGSTGTQYF.

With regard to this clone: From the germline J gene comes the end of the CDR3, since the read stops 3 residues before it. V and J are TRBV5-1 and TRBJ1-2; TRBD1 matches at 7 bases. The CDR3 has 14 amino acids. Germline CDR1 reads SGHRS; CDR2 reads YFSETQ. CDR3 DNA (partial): TGCGCCAGCAGCCCGGGACAGATCCAAGAGACC. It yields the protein CASSPGQIQET. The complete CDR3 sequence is CASSPGQIQETYTF.

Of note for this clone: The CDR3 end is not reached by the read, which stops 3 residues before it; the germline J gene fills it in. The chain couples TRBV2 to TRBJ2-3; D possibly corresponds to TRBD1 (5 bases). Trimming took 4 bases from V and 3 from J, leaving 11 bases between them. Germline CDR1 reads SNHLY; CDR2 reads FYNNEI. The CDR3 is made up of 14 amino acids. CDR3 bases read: TGTGCCAGCAGTGGTCAGGGTAATACAGATACG. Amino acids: CASSGQGNTDT. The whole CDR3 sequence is CASSGQGNTDTQYF.

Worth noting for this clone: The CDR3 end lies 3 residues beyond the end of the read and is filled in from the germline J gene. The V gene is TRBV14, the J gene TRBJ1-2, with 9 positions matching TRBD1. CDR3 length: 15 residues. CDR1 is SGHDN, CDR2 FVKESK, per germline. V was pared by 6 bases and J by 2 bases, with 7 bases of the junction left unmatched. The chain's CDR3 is CASSQPGTGNYGYTF. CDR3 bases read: TGTGCCAGCAGTCAACCCGGGACAGGGAACTATGGC.

The CDR3 DNA, read in part, is TGCAGCGTGGCAGGGAGCAGTGGC. Protein: CSVAGSSG. The CDR3, in full, reads CSVAGSSGYTF. The chain links TRBV29-1 to TRBJ1-2; TRBD1 might be the D (5 bases). The read comes to an end 3 residues before the CDR3 does, leaving the germline J gene to fill in the end. The CDR3 sequence is 11 residues long. Germline CDR1 reads SQVTM; CDR2 reads ANQGSEA. The V gene lost 6 bases and the J gene lost 7 bases, with 12 bases spanning the gap.

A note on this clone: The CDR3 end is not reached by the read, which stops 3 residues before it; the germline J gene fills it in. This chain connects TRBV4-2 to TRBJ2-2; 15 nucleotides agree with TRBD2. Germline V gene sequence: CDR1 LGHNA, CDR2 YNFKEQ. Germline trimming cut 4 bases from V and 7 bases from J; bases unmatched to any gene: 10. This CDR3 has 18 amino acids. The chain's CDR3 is CASSLGLAGGPGSGELFF. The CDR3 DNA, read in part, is TGTGCCAGCAGCCTCGGACTAGCGGGGGGGCCCGGGAGCGGGGAG.

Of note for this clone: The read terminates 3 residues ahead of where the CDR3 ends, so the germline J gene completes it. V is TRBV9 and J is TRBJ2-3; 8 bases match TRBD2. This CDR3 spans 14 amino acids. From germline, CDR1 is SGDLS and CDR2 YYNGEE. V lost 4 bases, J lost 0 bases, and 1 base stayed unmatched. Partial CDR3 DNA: TGTGCCAGCAGCCCTAGCGGGAGCACAGATACG. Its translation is CASSPSGSTDT. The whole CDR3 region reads CASSPSGSTDTQYF.

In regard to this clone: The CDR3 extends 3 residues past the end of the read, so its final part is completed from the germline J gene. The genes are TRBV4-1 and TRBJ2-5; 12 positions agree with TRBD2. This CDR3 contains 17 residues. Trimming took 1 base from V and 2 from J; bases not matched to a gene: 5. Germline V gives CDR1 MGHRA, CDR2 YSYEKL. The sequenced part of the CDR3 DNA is TGCGCCAGCAGCCAAGGTGCTAGCGGGGGGGTTCAAGAGACC. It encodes CASSQGASGGVQET. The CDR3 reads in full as CASSQGASGGVQETQYF.

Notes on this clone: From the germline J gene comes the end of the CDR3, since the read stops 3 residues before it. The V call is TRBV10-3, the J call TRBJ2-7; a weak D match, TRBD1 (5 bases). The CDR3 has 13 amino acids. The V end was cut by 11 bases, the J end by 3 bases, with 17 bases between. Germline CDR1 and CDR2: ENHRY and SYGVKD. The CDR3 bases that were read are TGTGCCCTGTCCGGGCAGGGAAACTACGAG. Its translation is CALSGQGNYE. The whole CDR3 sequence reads CALSGQGNYEQYF.

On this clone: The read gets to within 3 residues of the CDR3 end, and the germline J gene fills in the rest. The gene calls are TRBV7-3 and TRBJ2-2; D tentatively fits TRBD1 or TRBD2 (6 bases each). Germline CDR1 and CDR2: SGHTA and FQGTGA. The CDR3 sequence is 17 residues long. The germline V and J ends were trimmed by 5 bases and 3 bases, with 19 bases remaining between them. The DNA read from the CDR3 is TGTGCCAGCAGCGGAGGGGGACATATGGGGGACACCGGGGAG. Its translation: CASSGGGHMGDTGE. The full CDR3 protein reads CASSGGGHMGDTGELFF.

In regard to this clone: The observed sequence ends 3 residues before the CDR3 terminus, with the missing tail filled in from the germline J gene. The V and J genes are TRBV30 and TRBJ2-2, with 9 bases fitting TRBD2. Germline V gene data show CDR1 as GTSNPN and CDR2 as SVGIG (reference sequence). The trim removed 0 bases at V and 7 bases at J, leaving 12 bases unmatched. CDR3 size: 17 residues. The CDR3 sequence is CAWSVLGGRALGGELFF. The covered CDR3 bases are TGTGCCTGGAGTGTACTGGGCGGGAGGGCCTTGGGCGGGGAG.